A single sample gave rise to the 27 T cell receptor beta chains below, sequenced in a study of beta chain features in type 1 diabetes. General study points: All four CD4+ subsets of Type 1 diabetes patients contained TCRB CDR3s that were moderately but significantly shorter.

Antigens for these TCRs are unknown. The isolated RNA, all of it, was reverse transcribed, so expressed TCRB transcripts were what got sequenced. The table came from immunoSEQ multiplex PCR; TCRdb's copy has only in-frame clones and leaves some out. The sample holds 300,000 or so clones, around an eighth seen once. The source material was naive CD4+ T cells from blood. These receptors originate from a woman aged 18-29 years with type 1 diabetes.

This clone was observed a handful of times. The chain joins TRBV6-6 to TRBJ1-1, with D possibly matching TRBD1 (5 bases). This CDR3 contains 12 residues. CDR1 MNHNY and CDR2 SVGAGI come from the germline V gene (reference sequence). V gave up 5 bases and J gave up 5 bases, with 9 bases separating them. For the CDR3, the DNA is TGTGCCAGCAGTCCCGGGGGGACTGAAGCTTTCTTT. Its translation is CASSPGGTEAFF.

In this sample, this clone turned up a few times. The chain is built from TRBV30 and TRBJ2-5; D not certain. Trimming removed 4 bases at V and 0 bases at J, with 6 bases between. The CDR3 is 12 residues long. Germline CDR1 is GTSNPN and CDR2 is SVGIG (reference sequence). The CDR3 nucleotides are TGTGCCTGGAAAAGCTACCAAGAGACCCAGTACTTC. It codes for CAWKSYQETQYF.

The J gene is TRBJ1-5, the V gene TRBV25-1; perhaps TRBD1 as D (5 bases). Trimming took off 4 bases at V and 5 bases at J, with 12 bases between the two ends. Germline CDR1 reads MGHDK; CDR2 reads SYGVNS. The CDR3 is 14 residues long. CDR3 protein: CASSGRQIDQPQHF. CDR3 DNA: TGTGCCAGCAGTGGAAGACAGATCGATCAGCCCCAGCATTTT. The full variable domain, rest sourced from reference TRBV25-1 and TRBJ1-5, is EADIYQTPRYLVIGTGKKITLECSQTMGHDKMYWYQQDPGMELHLIHYSYGVNSTEKGDLSSESTVSRIRTEHFPLTLESARPSHTSQYLCASSGRQIDQPQHFGDGTRLSIL.

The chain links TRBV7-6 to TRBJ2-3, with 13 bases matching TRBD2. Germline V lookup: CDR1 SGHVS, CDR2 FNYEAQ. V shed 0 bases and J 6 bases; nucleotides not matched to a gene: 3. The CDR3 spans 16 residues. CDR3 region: CASSLALAGGPDTQYF. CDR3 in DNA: TGTGCCAGCAGCTTAGCACTAGCGGGAGGGCCGGATACGCAGTATTTT.

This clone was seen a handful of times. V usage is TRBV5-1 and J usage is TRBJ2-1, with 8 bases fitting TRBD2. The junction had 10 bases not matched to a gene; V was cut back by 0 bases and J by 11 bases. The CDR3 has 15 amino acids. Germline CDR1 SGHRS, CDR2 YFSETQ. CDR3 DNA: TGCGCCAGCAGCTTGGTGTCTAGCGGGTCCCACCAGCAGTTCTTC. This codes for CASSLVSSGSHQQFF.

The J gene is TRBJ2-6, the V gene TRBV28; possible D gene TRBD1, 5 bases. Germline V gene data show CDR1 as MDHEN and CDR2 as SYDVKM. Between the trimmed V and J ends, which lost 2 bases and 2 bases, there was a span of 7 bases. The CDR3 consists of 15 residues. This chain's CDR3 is CASSLRQTGANVLTF. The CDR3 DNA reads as TGTGCCAGCAGTTTACGACAGACTGGGGCCAACGTCCTGACTTTC. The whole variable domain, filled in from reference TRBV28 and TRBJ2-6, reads DVKVTQSSRYLVKRTGEKVFLECVQDMDHENMFWYRQDPGLGLRLIYFSYDVKMKEKGDIPEGYSVSREKKERFSLILESASTNQTSMYLCASSLRQTGANVLTFGAGSRLTVL.

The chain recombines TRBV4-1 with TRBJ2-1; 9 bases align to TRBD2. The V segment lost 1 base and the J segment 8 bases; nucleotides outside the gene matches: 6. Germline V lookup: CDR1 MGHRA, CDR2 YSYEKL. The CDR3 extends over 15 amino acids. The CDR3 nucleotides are TGCGCCAGCAGCCAAGCTCTAGCGGGGTTGGATGAGCAGTTCTTC. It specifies CASSQALAGLDEQFF.

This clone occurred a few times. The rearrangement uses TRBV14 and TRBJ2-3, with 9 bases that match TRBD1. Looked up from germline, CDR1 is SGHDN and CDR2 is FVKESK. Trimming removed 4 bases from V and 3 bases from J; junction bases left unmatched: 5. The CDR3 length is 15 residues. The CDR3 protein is CASSLTGGRTDTQYF. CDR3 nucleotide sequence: TGTGCCAGCAGCCTTACAGGGGGCAGAACAGATACGCAGTATTTT. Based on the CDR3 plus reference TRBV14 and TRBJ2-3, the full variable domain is EAGVTQFPSHSVIEKGQTVTLRCDPISGHDNLYWYRRVMGKEIKFLLHFVKESKQDESGMPNNRFLAERTGGTYSTLKVQPAELEDSGVYFCASSLTGGRTDTQYFGPGTRLTVL.

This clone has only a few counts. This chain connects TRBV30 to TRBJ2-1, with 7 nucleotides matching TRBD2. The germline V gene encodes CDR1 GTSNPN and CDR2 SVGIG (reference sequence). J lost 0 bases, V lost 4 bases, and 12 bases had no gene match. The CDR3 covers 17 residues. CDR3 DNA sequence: TGTGCCTGGACCGGGGGGTGGAACTGGGACTCCTACAATGAGCAGTTCTTC. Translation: CAWTGGWNWDSYNEQFF.

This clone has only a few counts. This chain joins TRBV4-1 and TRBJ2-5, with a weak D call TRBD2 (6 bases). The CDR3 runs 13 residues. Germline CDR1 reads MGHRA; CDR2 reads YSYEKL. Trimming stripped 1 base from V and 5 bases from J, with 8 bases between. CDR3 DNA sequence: TGCGCCAGCAGCCAAGTGGAGGGGGAGACCCAGTACTTC. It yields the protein CASSQVEGETQYF.

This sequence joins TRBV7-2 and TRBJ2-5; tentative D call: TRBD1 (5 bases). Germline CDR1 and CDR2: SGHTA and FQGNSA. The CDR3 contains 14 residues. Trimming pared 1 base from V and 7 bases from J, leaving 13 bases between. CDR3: CASSLVGPLGTQYF. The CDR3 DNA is TGTGCCAGCAGCTTAGTGGGGCCCTTGGGGACCCAGTACTTC.

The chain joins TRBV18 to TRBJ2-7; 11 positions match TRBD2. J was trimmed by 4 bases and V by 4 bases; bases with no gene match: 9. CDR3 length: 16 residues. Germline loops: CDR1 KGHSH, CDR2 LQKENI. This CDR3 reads CASSLGTTSGSYEQYV. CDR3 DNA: TGTGCCAGCTCACTCGGTACTACTAGCGGGAGTTACGAGCAGTACGTC.

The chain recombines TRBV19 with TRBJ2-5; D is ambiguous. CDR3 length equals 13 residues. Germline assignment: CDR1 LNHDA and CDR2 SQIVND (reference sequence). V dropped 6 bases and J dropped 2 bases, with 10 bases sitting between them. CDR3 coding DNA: TGTGCCAGTAGCTCGGGTTCTCAAGAGACCCAGTACTTC. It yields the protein CASSSGSQETQYF.

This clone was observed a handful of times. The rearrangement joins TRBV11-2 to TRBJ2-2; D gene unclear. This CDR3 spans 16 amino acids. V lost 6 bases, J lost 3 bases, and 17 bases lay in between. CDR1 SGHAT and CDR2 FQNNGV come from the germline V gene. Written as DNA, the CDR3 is TGTGCCAGCAGTAAAAACAATGTAGCCTACACCGGGGAGCTGTTTTTT. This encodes CASSKNNVAYTGELFF.

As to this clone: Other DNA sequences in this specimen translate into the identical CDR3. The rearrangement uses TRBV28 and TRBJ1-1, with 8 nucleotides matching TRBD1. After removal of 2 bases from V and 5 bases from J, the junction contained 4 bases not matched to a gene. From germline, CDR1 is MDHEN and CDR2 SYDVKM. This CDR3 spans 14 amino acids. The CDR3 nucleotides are TGTGCCAGCAGTTTAGGACAGGGAAGGACTGAAGCTTTCTTT. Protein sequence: CASSLGQGRTEAFF.

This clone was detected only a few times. In nucleotides, the CDR3 is TGTGCCAGCAGTCGAGCCTACGAGCAGTACTTC. Its translation: CASSRAYEQYF. The chain uses TRBV6-5 and TRBJ2-7; D gene unclear. The germline V gene encodes CDR1 MNHEY and CDR2 SVGAGI. The CDR3 runs to 11 residues. V was cut by 5 bases and J by 2 bases, with 4 bases left in between.

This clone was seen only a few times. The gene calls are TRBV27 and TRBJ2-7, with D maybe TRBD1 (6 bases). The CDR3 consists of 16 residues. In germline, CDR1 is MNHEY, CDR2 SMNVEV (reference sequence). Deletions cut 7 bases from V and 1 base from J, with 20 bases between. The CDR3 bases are TGTGCCAGCAAAACGCAGGGGCAGGGGAATTCCTACGAGCAGTACGTC. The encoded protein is CASKTQGQGNSYEQYV.

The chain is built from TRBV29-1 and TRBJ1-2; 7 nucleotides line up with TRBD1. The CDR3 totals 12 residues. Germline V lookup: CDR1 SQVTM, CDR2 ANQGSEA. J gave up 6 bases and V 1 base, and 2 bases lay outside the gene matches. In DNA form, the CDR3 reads TGCAGCGTTGAAGGAAGGGGGCATGGCTACACCTTC. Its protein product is CSVEGRGHGYTF. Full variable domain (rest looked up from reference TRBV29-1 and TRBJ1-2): SAVISQKPSRDICQRGTSLTIQCQVDSQVTMMFWYRQQPGQSLTLIATANQGSEATYESGFVIDKFPISRPNLTFSTLTVSNMSPEDSSIYLCSVEGRGHGYTFGSGTRLTVV.

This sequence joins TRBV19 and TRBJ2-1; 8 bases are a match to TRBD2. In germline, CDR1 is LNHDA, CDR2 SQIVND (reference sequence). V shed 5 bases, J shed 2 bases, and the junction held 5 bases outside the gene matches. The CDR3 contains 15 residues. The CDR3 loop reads CASSYLAGPYNEQFF. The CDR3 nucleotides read TGTGCCAGTAGTTACCTAGCGGGTCCCTACAATGAGCAGTTCTTC.

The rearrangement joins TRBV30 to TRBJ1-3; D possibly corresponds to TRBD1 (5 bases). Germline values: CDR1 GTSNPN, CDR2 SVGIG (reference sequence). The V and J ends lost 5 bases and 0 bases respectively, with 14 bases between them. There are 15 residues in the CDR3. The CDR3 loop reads CAWGGREHSGNTIYF. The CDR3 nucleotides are TGTGCCTGGGGGGGGAGGGAACACTCTGGAAACACCATATATTTT.

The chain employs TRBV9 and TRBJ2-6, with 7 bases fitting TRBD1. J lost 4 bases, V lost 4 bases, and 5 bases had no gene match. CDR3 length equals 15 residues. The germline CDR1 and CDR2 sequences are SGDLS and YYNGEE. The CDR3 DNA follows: TGTGCCAGCAGCAAAGACAGGGCGGGGGCCAACGTCCTGACTTTC. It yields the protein CASSKDRAGANVLTF.

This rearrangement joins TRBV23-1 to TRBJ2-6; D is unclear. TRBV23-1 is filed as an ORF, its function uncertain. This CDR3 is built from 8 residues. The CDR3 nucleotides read TGCCCTAACAACGTCCTGACTTTC. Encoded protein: CPNNVLTF.

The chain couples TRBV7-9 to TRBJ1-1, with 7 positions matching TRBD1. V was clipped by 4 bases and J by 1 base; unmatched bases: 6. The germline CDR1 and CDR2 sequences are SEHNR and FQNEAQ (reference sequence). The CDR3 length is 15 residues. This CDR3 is CASSSEGAGNTEAFF. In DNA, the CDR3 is TGTGCCAGCAGCTCCGAGGGGGCCGGGAACACTGAAGCTTTCTTT.

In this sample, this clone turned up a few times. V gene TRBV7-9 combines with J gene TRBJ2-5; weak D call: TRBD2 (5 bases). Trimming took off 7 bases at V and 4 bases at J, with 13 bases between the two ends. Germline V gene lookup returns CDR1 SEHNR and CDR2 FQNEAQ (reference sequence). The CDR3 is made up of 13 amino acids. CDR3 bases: TGTGCCAGCACCACCGGAAGCGGAGAGACCCAGTACTTC. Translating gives CASTTGSGETQYF.

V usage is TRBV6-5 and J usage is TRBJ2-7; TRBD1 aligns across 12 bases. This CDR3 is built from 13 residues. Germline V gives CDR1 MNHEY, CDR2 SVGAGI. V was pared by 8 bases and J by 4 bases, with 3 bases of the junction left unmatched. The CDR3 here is CASRDRGHYEQYF. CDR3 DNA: TGTGCCAGCCGGGACAGGGGGCATTACGAGCAGTACTTC.

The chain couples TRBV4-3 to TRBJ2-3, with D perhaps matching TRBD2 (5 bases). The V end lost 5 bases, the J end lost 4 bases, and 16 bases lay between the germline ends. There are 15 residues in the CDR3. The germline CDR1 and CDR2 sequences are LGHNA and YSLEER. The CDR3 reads CASSGGLGWADTQYF. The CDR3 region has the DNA TGCGCCAGCAGCGGAGGTCTGGGTTGGGCAGATACGCAGTATTTT.

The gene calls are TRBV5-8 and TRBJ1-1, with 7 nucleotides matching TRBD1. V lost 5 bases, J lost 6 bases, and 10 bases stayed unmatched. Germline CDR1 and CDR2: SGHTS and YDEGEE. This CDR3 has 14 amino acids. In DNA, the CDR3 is TGTGCCAGCAGTCCCGACAGGGCCGGGTCTGAAGCTTTCTTT. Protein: CASSPDRAGSEAFF.